This T cell receptor (beta chain) appears in the sequencing data of a study of T cell changes during pregnancy in multiple sclerosis. Measured with immunoSEQ multiplex PCR; TCRdb has only the in-frame clones, and not every one. This sample has roughly 47,000 clones; 94% occur once, and the top ten carry roughly 5%. The V gene end was trimmed by 5 bases and the J gene end by 5 bases; junction bases not matched to a gene: 3. This CDR3 is built from 14 residues. Germline assignment: CDR1 SGHTA and CDR2 FQGNSA. The gene calls are TRBV7-2 and TRBJ2-7, with 13 bases lining up with TRBD2. The source material was CD8+ T cells from peripheral blood mononuclear cells, sampled before pregnancy. The receptor was isolated from a female donor with multiple sclerosis, enrolled in a pregnancy study. CDR3 amino acids: CASSPGTSGNEQYF. The CDR3 region has the DNA TGTGCCAGCAGCCCAGGGACTAGCGGGAACGAGCAGTACTTC.